The rows below give T cell receptor beta chains drawn from one sample of a study of Ad26.COV2.S vaccination and SARS-CoV-2 variants. The repertoire was sequenced with immunoSEQ multiplex PCR; TCRdb's copy has only in-frame clones and lacks some. Of over 250,000 clones listed, over 75% are singletons. Sequencing used peripheral blood, obtained in a trial of Ad26.COV2.S vaccine versus placebo. The receptors come from a person aged 18-60 years who received the Ad26.COV2.S COVID-19 vaccine or a placebo. The CDR3 runs from the conserved cysteine through the conserved F or W. The D gene is left open where the match is weak.

v_gene: TRBV6-5
j_gene: TRBJ2-7
d_gene: .
CDR3nt: TGTGCCAGCACCAGAAGCGGAGCGACCTACGAGCAGTACTTC
CDR3aa: CASTRSGATYEQYF

v_gene: TRBV5-1
j_gene: TRBJ2-2
d_gene: .
CDR3nt: TGCGCCAGCAGCTTGGTCGCAAGAGGGGCCATTACCGGGGAGCTGTTTTTT
CDR3aa: CASSLVARGAITGELFF

v_gene: TRBV25-1
j_gene: TRBJ1-1
d_gene: .
CDR3nt: TGTGCCAGCAGTGAACAGGGGCGAAGAGCTTTCTTT
CDR3aa: CASSEQGRRAFF

v_gene: TRBV10-2
j_gene: TRBJ1-4
d_gene: .
CDR3nt: TGCGCCAGCAGTCCTCGTCTCGCAACTAATGAAAAACTGTTTTTT
CDR3aa: CASSPRLATNEKLFF

v_gene: TRBV30
j_gene: TRBJ2-1
d_gene: .
CDR3nt: TGTGCCTGGAGTGTACGAACAGGGAAAAACTACAATGAGCAGTTCTTC
CDR3aa: CAWSVRTGKNYNEQFF

v_gene: TRBV30
j_gene: TRBJ1-5
d_gene: .
CDR3nt: TGTGCCTGGAGTGTAACAGGCGCGGGTCAGCCCCAGCATTTT
CDR3aa: CAWSVTGAGQPQHF

v_gene: TRBV6-2/TRBV6-3
j_gene: TRBJ2-6
d_gene: .
CDR3nt: TGTGCCAGCAGCCAGACGGGGGGGGCCAACGTCCTGACTTTC
CDR3aa: CASSQTGGANVLTF

v_gene: TRBV7-9
j_gene: TRBJ2-3
d_gene: .
CDR3nt: TGTGCCAGCAGCTTATTTGATACGGGGAAAGATACGCAGTATTTT
CDR3aa: CASSLFDTGKDTQYF

v_gene: TRBV15
j_gene: TRBJ2-5
d_gene: TRBD1
CDR3nt: TGTGCCACCAGCAGAGGCGGGCAGGGGGTGGAGACCCAGTACTTC
CDR3aa: CATSRGGQGVETQYF

v_gene: TRBV29-1
j_gene: TRBJ2-5
d_gene: .
CDR3nt: TGCAGCGTTGAAGGCGTGAGGGGGGGAAACCAAGAGACCCAGTACTTC
CDR3aa: CSVEGVRGGNQETQYF

v_gene: TRBV5-1
j_gene: TRBJ2-1
d_gene: .
CDR3nt: TGCGCCAGCAGCTTGACAGGGTCGAATGAGCAGTTCTTC
CDR3aa: CASSLTGSNEQFF

v_gene: TRBV15
j_gene: TRBJ2-1
d_gene: .
CDR3nt: TGTGCCACCAGCAGAGGAGTCAGCAATGAGCAGTTCTTC
CDR3aa: CATSRGVSNEQFF

v_gene: TRBV28
j_gene: TRBJ1-2
d_gene: .
CDR3nt: TGTGCCAGCAGTGTTCGATCCGGGACACCGTATGGCTACACCTTC
CDR3aa: CASSVRSGTPYGYTF

v_gene: TRBV6-4
j_gene: TRBJ1-3
d_gene: .
CDR3nt: TGTGCCAGCAGAGTTGTCGGGTGCAGGGAGGGTGGAAACACCATATATTTT
CDR3aa: CASRVVGCREGGNTIYF

v_gene: TRBV2
j_gene: TRBJ1-3
d_gene: TRBD1
CDR3nt: TGTGCCAGCAGTGATGGAGGACAGGGGGCCGGAAACACCATATATTTT
CDR3aa: CASSDGGQGAGNTIYF